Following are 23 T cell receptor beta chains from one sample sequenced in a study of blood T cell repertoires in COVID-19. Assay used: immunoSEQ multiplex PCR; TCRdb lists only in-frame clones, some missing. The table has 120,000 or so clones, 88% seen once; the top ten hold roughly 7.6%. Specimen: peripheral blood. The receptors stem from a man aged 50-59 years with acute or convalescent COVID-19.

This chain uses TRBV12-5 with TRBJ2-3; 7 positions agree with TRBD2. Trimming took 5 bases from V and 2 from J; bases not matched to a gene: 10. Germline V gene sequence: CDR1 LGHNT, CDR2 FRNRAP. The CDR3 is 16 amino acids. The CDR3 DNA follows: TGTGCTAGTGGTCCGGAGACTAGCCTTATCACAGATACGCAGTATTTT. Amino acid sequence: CASGPETSLITDTQYF.

The CDR3 loop reads CASSIQGGEQFF. The CDR3 DNA reads as TGTGCCAGTAGTATCCAGGGAGGTGAGCAGTTCTTC. V is TRBV19 and J is TRBJ2-1, with D possibly matching TRBD2 (6 bases). Trimming left V 3 bases short and J 9 bases short, with 9 bases between. Germline CDR1 LNHDA, CDR2 SQIVND (reference sequence). The length of the CDR3 is 12 residues.

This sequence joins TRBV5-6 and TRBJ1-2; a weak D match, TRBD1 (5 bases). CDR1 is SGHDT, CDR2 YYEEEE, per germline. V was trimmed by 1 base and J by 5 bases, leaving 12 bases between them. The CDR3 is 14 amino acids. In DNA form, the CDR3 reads TGTGCCAGCAGCTTGCAAGGGGTCCCGTATGGCTACACCTTC. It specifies CASSLQGVPYGYTF.

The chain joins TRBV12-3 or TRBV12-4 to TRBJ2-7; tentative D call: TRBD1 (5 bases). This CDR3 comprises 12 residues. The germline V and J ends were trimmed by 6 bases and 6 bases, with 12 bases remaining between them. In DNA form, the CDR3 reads TGTGCCAGCAGCAATAGGGGCGGCGAGCAGTACTTC. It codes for CASSNRGGEQYF.

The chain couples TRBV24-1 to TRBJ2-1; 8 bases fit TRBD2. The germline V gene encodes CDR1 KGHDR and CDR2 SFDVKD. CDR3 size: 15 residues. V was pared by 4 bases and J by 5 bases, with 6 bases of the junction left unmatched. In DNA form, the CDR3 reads TGTGCCACCAGTGAAAGCGGGAGTGAGAACAATGAGCAGTTCTTC. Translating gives CATSESGSENNEQFF.

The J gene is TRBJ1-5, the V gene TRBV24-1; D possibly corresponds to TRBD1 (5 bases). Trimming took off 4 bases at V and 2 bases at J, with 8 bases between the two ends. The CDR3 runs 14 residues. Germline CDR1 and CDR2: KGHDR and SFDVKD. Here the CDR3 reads CATSELGGNQPQHF. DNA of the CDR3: TGTGCCACCAGTGAGTTAGGGGGCAATCAGCCCCAGCATTTT.

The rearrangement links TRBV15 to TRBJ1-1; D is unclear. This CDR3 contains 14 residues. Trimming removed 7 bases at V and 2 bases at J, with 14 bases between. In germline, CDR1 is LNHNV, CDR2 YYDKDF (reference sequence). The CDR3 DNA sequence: TGTGCCACCATTAGGGAAGCGGGAAACACTGAAGCTTTCTTT. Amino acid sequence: CATIREAGNTEAFF.

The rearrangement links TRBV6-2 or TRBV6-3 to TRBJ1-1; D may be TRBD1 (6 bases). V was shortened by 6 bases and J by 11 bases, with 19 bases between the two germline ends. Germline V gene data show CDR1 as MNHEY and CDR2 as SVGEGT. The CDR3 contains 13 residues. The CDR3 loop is CASSQDSPSKAFF. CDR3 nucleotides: TGTGCCAGCAGCCAGGACAGTCCCTCTAAGGCTTTCTTT.

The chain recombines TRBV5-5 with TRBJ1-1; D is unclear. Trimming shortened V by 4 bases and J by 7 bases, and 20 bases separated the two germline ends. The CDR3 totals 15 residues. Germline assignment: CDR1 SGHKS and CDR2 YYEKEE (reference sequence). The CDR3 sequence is CASSPHIDPEGEAFF. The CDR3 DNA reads TGTGCCAGCAGCCCTCATATCGACCCGGAGGGTGAAGCTTTCTTT.

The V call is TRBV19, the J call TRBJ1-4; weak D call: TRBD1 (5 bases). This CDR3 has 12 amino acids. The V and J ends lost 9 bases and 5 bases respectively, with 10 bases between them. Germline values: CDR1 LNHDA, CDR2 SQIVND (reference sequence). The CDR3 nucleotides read TGTGCCAGCCAGGACAACAATGAAAAACTGTTTTTT. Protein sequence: CASQDNNEKLFF.

In DNA, the CDR3 is TGCGCCAGCAGCTGGACTAGCGGGATTGAAAACATTCAGTACTTC. Amino acids: CASSWTSGIENIQYF. The chain has TRBV5-1 and TRBJ2-4; 12 bases agree with TRBD2. After removal of 3 bases from V and 5 bases from J, the junction contained 3 bases not matched to a gene. This CDR3 spans 15 amino acids. CDR1 SGHRS and CDR2 YFSETQ come from the germline V gene.

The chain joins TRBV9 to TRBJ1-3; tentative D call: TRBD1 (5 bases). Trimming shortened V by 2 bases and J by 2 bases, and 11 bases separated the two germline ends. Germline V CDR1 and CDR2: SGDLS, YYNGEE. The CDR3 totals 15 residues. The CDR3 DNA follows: TGTGCCAGCAGCGTCCAGGGTGGAGCTGGAAACACCATATATTTT. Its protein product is CASSVQGGAGNTIYF.

The CDR3 nucleotides read TGTGCCAGCAGTCAAGAGGTAGGAACTGAAGCTTTCTTT. Translation gives CASSQEVGTEAFF. The chain employs TRBV12-3 or TRBV12-4 and TRBJ1-1; no reliable D call. V lost 5 bases to trimming and J lost 5 bases, with 12 bases between them. This CDR3 contains 13 residues.

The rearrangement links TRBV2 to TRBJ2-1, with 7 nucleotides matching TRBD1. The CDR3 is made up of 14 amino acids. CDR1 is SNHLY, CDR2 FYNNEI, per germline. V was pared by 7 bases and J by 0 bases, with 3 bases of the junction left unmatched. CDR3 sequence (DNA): TGTGCCAGCAAAAACAGGGGCTCCTACAATGAGCAGTTCTTC. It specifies CASKNRGSYNEQFF.

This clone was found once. CDR3 sequence (DNA): TGTGCCAGCAAAGGGGGCGCGGATGGAAACACCATATATTTT. Amino acids: CASKGGADGNTIYF. The V call is TRBV7-9, the J call TRBJ1-3; TRBD1 agrees at 7 bases. Germline V gene sequence: CDR1 SEHNR, CDR2 FQNEAQ (reference sequence). The CDR3 runs 14 residues. With 7 bases clipped from V and 3 bases from J, the junction kept 6 bases outside the gene matches.

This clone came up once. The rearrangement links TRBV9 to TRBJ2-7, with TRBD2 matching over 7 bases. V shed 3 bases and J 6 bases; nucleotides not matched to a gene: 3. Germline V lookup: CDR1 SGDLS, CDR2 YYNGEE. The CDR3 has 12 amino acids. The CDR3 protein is CASSGTRGEQYF. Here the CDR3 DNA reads TGTGCCAGCAGCGGGACTAGGGGCGAGCAGTACTTC.

This CDR3 reads CASSTGTSGENQETQYF. In nucleotides, the CDR3 is TGTGCCAGCAGCACTGGGACTAGCGGAGAAAACCAAGAGACCCAGTACTTC. The gene calls are TRBV5-4 and TRBJ2-5; TRBD2 aligns across 11 bases. CDR1 is SGHNT, CDR2 YYREEE, per germline (reference sequence). V lost 4 bases and J lost 0; bases outside the gene matches: 8. The CDR3 covers 17 residues.

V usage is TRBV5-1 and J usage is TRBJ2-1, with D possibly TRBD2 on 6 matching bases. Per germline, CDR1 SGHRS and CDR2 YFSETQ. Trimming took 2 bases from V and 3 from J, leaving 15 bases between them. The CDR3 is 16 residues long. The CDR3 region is CASSFSMEGYYNEQFF. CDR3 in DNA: TGCGCCAGCAGCTTCTCGATGGAGGGTTACTACAATGAGCAGTTCTTC.

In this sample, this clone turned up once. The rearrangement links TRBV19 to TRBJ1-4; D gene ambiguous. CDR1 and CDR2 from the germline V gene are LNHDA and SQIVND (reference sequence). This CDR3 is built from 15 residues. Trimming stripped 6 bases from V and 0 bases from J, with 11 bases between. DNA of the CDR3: TGTGCCAGTAGCCCGACGGGTGCAACTAATGAAAAACTGTTTTTT. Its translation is CASSPTGATNEKLFF.

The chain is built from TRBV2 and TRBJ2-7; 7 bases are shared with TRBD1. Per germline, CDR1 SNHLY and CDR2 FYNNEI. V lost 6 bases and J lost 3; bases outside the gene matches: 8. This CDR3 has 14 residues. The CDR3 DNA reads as TGTGCCAGCAGGAGGGGACAGCTAAACTACGAGCAGTACTTC. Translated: CASRRGQLNYEQYF.

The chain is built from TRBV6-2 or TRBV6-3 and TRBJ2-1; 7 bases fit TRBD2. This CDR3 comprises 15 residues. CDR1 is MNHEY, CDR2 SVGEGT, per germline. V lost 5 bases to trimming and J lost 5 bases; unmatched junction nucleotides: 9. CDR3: CASSPLAFINNEQFF. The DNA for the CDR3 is TGTGCCAGCAGTCCACTAGCGTTTATCAACAATGAGCAGTTCTTC.

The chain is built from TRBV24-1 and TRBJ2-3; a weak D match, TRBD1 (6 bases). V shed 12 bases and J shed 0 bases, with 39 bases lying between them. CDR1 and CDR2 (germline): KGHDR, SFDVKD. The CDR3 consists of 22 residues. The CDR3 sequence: CAPNTEGPNGHRELTSTDTQYF. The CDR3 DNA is TGTGCCCCTAACACTGAAGGTCCGAACGGTCACAGGGAACTTACTAGCACAGATACGCAGTATTTT.

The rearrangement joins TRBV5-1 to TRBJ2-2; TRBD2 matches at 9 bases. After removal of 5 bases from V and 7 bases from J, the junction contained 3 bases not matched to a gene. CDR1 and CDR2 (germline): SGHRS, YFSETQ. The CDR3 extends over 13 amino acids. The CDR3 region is CASSSGSLGELFF. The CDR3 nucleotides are TGCGCCAGCAGTAGCGGGAGTCTCGGGGAGCTGTTTTTT. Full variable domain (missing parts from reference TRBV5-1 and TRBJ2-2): KAGVTQTPRYLIKTRGQQVTLSCSPISGHRSVSWYQQTPGQGLQFLFEYFSETQRNKGNFPGRFSGRQFSNSRSEMNVSTLELGDSALYLCASSSGSLGELFFGEGSRLTVL.